The 18 T cell receptor beta chains reported below all come from one sample, sequenced in a study of regulatory T cells in long-lasting Graves disease (dated by TCRdb to about 2021). The time point label for this specimen denotes: persistent/refractory GD, antithyroid drugs over 5 years with positive TRAb. For both TCR sequencing and RNA sequencing, RNA was extracted from PBMCs in TRIzol. Libraries came from multiplex PCR. The listed sequencing device is Illumina HiSeq 4000. iRepertoire HTBI primers and Arm-PCR amplification of CDR3 regions were used to construct TCR beta libraries. The public reads were quality trimmed at Q25 with fastp and then assembled into clones with MiXCR by TCRdb, keeping productive beta chains. Every entry covers one CDR3 protein and lists the most common genes and DNA from its rows. The sample records 650,000 to 700,000 distinct CDR3 sequences, about 32% of which are singletons. Of the sample, roughly 41% is held by the ten largest clones.

Specimen: peripheral blood mononuclear cells (PBMCs), collected when the disease was refractory, from a patient treated with antithyroid drugs. These receptor sequences come from a female donor with Graves disease.

This clonotype appeared once. The chain couples TRBV7-9 to TRBJ2-1; TRBD2 matches at 13 bases. Germline loops: CDR1 SEHNR, CDR2 FQNEAQ (reference sequence). The CDR3 is 15 amino acids. V was clipped by 4 bases and J by 9 bases; unmatched bases: 6. CDR3 loop: CASSSGGLAGIEQFF. The CDR3 nucleotides read TGTGCCAGCAGCTCAGGGGGACTAGCGGGAATTGAGCAGTTCTTC.

This clonotype was observed at least ten times. The chain recombines TRBV12-3 or TRBV12-4 with TRBJ1-6; D is possibly TRBD1 (5 bases). Trimming took 6 bases from V and 8 from J, leaving 11 bases between them. The length of the CDR3 is 13 residues. The chain's CDR3 is CASRGDSYSPLHF. In nucleotides, the CDR3 is TGTGCCAGCAGGGGAGACAGCTATTCACCCCTCCACTTT.

V is TRBV27 and J is TRBJ1-1, with D possibly TRBD1 on 5 matching bases. The CDR3 contains 13 residues. CDR1 is MNHEY and CDR2 is SMNVEV in the germline V gene (reference sequence). The ends were cut back, 4 bases at V and 5 bases at J, with 11 bases in the middle. As DNA, the CDR3 is TGTGCCAGCAGTTACGGGGCGGAGACTGAAGCTTTCTTT. This gives the protein CASSYGAETEAFF.

This clonotype was seen a few times. The DNA for the CDR3 is TGTGCCAGCTCCCCAGAGATCGGACAGGGAGCCGCCGGGGAGCTGTTTTTT. Translation gives CASSPEIGQGAAGELFF. The chain is built from TRBV11-3 and TRBJ2-2, with 8 nucleotides matching TRBD1. Germline assignment: CDR1 SGHNT and CDR2 YENEEA. The CDR3 totals 17 residues. The trim removed 8 bases at V and 6 bases at J, leaving 17 bases unmatched.

The gene calls are TRBV13 and TRBJ1-3, with D possibly matching TRBD1 (5 bases). Germline values: CDR1 PRHDT, CDR2 FYEKMQ (reference sequence). V shed 2 bases and J shed 5 bases, with 13 bases lying between them. The CDR3 runs 15 residues. The CDR3 DNA follows: TGTGCCAGCAGCTTATGGGGCGCTCAAAGAAACACCATATATTTT. Residues: CASSLWGAQRNTIYF.

This clonotype was seen a single time. This likely comes from a read error, as the CDR3 has no conserved phenylalanine or tryptophan at its end. This chain uses TRBV7-2 with TRBJ2-7; TRBD1 aligns across 7 bases. Germline CDR1 SGHTA, CDR2 FQGNSA. V was clipped by 2 bases and J by 2 bases; unmatched bases: 3. The CDR3 is 14 amino acids. The CDR3 protein is CASSLSQGAYEQYS. The CDR3 DNA is TGTGCCAGCAGCTTATCGCAGGGGGCCTACGAGCAGTACTCC.

The chain links TRBV5-4 to TRBJ2-7; D gene uncertain. V was shortened by 2 bases and J by 6 bases, with 18 bases between the two germline ends. Germline assignment: CDR1 SGHNT and CDR2 YYREEE (reference sequence). There are 15 residues in the CDR3. The CDR3 spells CASSFHRAHPSEQYF. Written as DNA, the CDR3 is TGTGCCAGCAGCTTTCATCGGGCCCATCCCTCCGAGCAGTACTTC.

The rearrangement links TRBV4-1 to TRBJ1-1; D gene unclear. The length of the CDR3 is 15 residues. Between the trimmed V and J ends, which lost 4 bases and 0 bases, there was a span of 12 bases. Per the germline V gene, CDR1 is MGHRA and CDR2 is YSYEKL. CDR3 DNA: TGCGCCAGCAGCCGCTCGGGTCCCCTGAACACTGAAGCTTTCTTT. This translates into CASSRSGPLNTEAFF.

This chain joins TRBV11-2 and TRBJ2-7; D unclear. V was cut by 0 bases and J by 6 bases, with 15 bases left in between. The CDR3 sequence is 15 residues long. Germline V gene sequence: CDR1 SGHAT, CDR2 FQNNGV. CDR3 DNA: TGTGCCAGCAGCTTAGATCCCGCTTGGGGTCTCGAGCAGTACTTC. Its protein is CASSLDPAWGLEQYF.

The V gene is TRBV9, the J gene TRBJ2-7; D gene unclear. This CDR3 comprises 12 residues. The ends were cut back, 0 bases at V and 6 bases at J, with 7 bases in the middle. Per the germline V gene, CDR1 is SGDLS and CDR2 is YYNGEE. CDR3 sequence: CASSVEWGEQYF. In DNA, the CDR3 is TGTGCCAGCAGCGTAGAATGGGGCGAGCAGTACTTC.

There are a few counts of this clonotype. The CDR3 protein is CAISESISPGTEAFF. The CDR3 coding sequence is TGTGCCATCAGTGAGTCGATATCCCCGGGCACTGAAGCTTTCTTT. This rearrangement joins TRBV10-3 to TRBJ1-1, with D hard to call. The CDR3 is made up of 15 amino acids. The V end was cut by 0 bases, the J end by 4 bases, with 12 bases between. The V gene's germline CDR1 is ENHRY and CDR2 SYGVKD.

J is TRBJ1-5 and V is TRBV28; no clear D. The CDR3 is 14 amino acids. CDR1 is MDHEN, CDR2 SYDVKM, per germline. Between the trimmed V and J ends, which lost 2 bases and 3 bases, there was a span of 8 bases. The CDR3 here is CASSLLRPNQPQHF. The DNA of the CDR3 is TGTGCCAGCAGTTTACTAAGACCCAATCAGCCCCAGCATTTT.

The sample holds many counts of this clonotype. The chain is built from TRBV12-3 or TRBV12-4 and TRBJ1-2; perhaps TRBD1 as D (5 bases). The CDR3 sequence is 15 residues long. Trimming shortened V by 6 bases and J by 0 bases, and 14 bases separated the two germline ends. The CDR3 loop is CASSGRMGPNYGYTF. The CDR3 DNA reads as TGTGCCAGCAGCGGCCGGATGGGGCCTAACTATGGCTACACCTTC.

The J gene is TRBJ2-7, the V gene TRBV2; maybe TRBD2 (5 bases). This CDR3 has 13 residues. Trimming took 4 bases from V and 2 from J, leaving 9 bases between them. The germline gives CDR1 SNHLY, CDR2 FYNNEI. The CDR3 loop is CASSGRRAYEQYF. In DNA form, the CDR3 reads TGTGCCAGCAGTGGACGGCGGGCCTACGAGCAGTACTTC.

This clonotype was observed at least ten times. J is TRBJ2-5 and V is TRBV27, with a weak D call TRBD2 (6 bases). Germline V gene lookup returns CDR1 MNHEY and CDR2 SMNVEV (reference sequence). Trimming shortened V by 5 bases and J by 1 base, and 14 bases separated the two germline ends. The CDR3 extends over 15 amino acids. DNA for the CDR3: TGTGCCAGCAGTCCGGGACTTTGGCCCCAAGAGACCCAGTACTTC. This encodes CASSPGLWPQETQYF.

This clonotype was observed a few times. The gene calls are TRBV12-3 or TRBV12-4 and TRBJ2-3; 9 nucleotides match TRBD1. The CDR3 is 15 amino acids. The V segment lost 5 bases and the J segment 0 bases; nucleotides outside the gene matches: 3. The CDR3, as DNA: TGTGCCAGCAGTCGGACAGGGGAAAGCACAGATACGCAGTATTTT. This gives the protein CASSRTGESTDTQYF.

J is TRBJ2-3 and V is TRBV6-1, with 7 bases fitting TRBD2. Germline CDR1 reads MNHNS; CDR2 reads SASEGT. This CDR3 contains 16 residues. V lost 5 bases to trimming and J lost 5 bases; unmatched junction nucleotides: 13. CDR3 in DNA: TGTGCCAGCAGTCCTCTCCTGGCGGGAGAATTAGATACGCAGTATTTT. Translation: CASSPLLAGELDTQYF.

This clonotype occurred many times. The chain joins TRBV28 to TRBJ1-2, with D hard to call. Trimming removed 8 bases at V and 6 bases at J, with 4 bases between. This CDR3 has 9 residues. CDR1 and CDR2 (germline): MDHEN, SYDVKM. The CDR3: CASPDGYTF. The DNA of the CDR3 is TGTGCCAGCCCAGATGGCTACACCTTC.